This T cell receptor (beta chain) was recorded in a study of T cell responses to AZD1222 COVID-19 vaccine. TCRdb keeps only in-frame clones here, not all; method: immunoSEQ multiplex PCR. This sample has about 140,000 clones; approximately 90% occur once, and the top ten carry under 4.5%. The CDR3 runs to 13 residues. Looked up from germline, CDR1 is LGHNT and CDR2 is FRNRAP. Trimming removed 1 base from V and 12 bases from J, with 13 bases in between. The sequence derives from an adult who received the AZD1222 COVID-19 vaccine. The V and J genes are TRBV12-5 and TRBJ2-1; D call uncertain. This specimen consisted of peripheral blood, obtained 28 days after the second AZD1222 dose. CDR3 DNA: TGTGCTAGTGGTTTGGGAAGGGCAGATGGGCAGTTCTTC. Its protein is CASGLGRADGQFF.